This T cell receptor (beta chain) derives from a study of blood T cell repertoires in COVID-19. About the research overall: Samples representing acute and convalescent COVID-19 were sourced from the United States, Italy and Spain. In each case, the material was cDNA or gDNA derived from T cells, B-cell-depleted T cells, or PBMCs.

This clone appeared a few times. Assay used: immunoSEQ multiplex PCR; TCRdb lists only in-frame clones, some missing. The table has 60,000 to 65,000 clones, more than 60% seen once. The germline gives CDR1 SEHNR, CDR2 FQNEAQ (reference sequence). V shed 5 bases, J shed 4 bases, and the junction held 15 bases outside the gene matches. CDR3 length equals 17 residues. This TCR derives from a human donor in a cohort sampled during active COVID-19. V is TRBV7-9 and J is TRBJ1-2; 8 nucleotides line up with TRBD1. The sequenced material came from peripheral blood. The CDR3 region has the DNA TGTGCCAGCAGCCCATTAACGGACAGGGCCATCGGCTATGGCTACACCTTC. It translates to CASSPLTDRAIGYGYTF. Filled out from reference TRBV7-9 and TRBJ1-2, the complete variable domain reads DTGVSQNPRHKITKRGQNVTFRCDPISEHNRLYWYRQTLGQGPEFLTYFQNEAQLEKSRLLSDRFSAERPKGSFSTLEIQRTEQGDSAMYLCASSPLTDRAIGYGYTFGSGTRLTVV.